Detailed here is one T cell receptor beta chain. The CDR3 covers 14 residues. The V gene's germline CDR1 is LGHDT and CDR2 YNNKEL (reference sequence). With 0 bases removed from V and 4 bases from J, the gap between germline ends came to 7 bases. The data were taken from a study of T cells after yellow fever vaccination. TCRdb reanalysed the 5' RACE reads using MiXCR and keeps one entry per CDR3 protein. The sample lists 450,000 to 550,000 distinct CDR3 sequences; around a fifth were seen once. This clonotype was obtained from a man younger than 35 who received the YFV17D yellow fever vaccine. The V gene is TRBV3-1, the J gene TRBJ2-1; no clear D gene. Source: PBMCs, taken roughly 20 days after the first yellow fever vaccination. The chain's CDR3 is CASSQDGRYNEQFF. The DNA for the CDR3 is TGTGCCAGCAGCCAAGACGGCAGATACAATGAGCAGTTCTTC.